These T cell receptor beta chains were read from a single sample in a study of breast tumors, draining lymph nodes, adjacent tissues. TCRdb independently ran MiXCR on the multiplex PCR reads; one entry per CDR3 protein. The table lists approximately 170,000 distinct CDR3 sequences, 30% to 35% of them singletons. The sequenced sample consisted of axillary lymph node tissue. These receptors were obtained from a female donor with breast cancer. Some clones in this sample may be carry-over from other donors' samples. The CDR3 runs from the conserved cysteine through the conserved F or W. Fields, in order: clone size, V gene, D gene, J gene, CDR3 protein, CDR3 DNA. The D gene is left open where the match is weak. A row's size may be missing; if present it is once, few, many or a size class.

clone_size: many; v_call: TRBV5-8; d_call: TRBD2; j_call: TRBJ2-3; cdr3_aa: CASSSRTSASYRDTQYF; cdr3_nt: TGTGCCAGCAGCTCACGGACTAGCGCCTCATACCGCGATACGCAGTATTTT
clone_size: few; v_call: TRBV20-1; d_call: NA; j_call: TRBJ2-5; cdr3_aa: CSAAAARGTGETQYF; cdr3_nt: TGCAGTGCTGCCGCGGCTAGGGGCACCGGGGAGACCCAGTACTTC
clone_size: many; v_call: TRBV20-1; d_call: NA; j_call: TRBJ2-3; cdr3_aa: CSARAGAIGTDTQYF; cdr3_nt: TGCAGTGCAAGAGCAGGGGCCATAGGCACAGATACGCAGTATTTT
clone_size: many; v_call: TRBV7-9; d_call: NA; j_call: TRBJ1-5; cdr3_aa: CASSLVKGYSNQPQHF; cdr3_nt: TGTGCCAGCAGCTTAGTTAAGGGGTATAGCAATCAGCCCCAGCATTTT
clone_size: few; v_call: TRBV27; d_call: NA; j_call: TRBJ1-2; cdr3_aa: CASREMQGSDYGYTF; cdr3_nt: TGTGCCAGCAGAGAGATGCAGGGATCCGACTATGGCTACACCTTC
clone_size: NA; v_call: TRBV6-5; d_call: NA; j_call: TRBJ1-3; cdr3_aa: CASSRGGASGNTIYF; cdr3_nt: TGTGCCAGCAGTCGCGGGGGGGCCTCGGGAAACACCATATATTTT
clone_size: NA; v_call: TRBV5-6; d_call: NA; j_call: TRBJ1-1; cdr3_aa: CASSTYGPNTEAFF; cdr3_nt: TGTGCCAGCAGCACCTACGGACCTAACACTGAAGCTTTCTTT
clone_size: NA; v_call: TRBV20-1; d_call: NA; j_call: TRBJ1-3; cdr3_aa: CSATAGARNTIYF; cdr3_nt: TGCAGTGCTACTGCGGGGGCCCGTAACACCATATATTTT
clone_size: NA; v_call: TRBV2; d_call: NA; j_call: TRBJ1-1; cdr3_aa: CASSPEEGRTEAFF; cdr3_nt: TGTGCCAGCAGCCCCGAAGAAGGGCGCACTGAAGCTTTCTTT
clone_size: many; v_call: TRBV7-9; d_call: NA; j_call: TRBJ2-1; cdr3_aa: CASTGGLYNEQFF; cdr3_nt: TGTGCCAGCACGGGCGGACTTTACAATGAGCAGTTCTTC
clone_size: NA; v_call: TRBV10-3; d_call: TRBD1; j_call: TRBJ2-3; cdr3_aa: CAITLSRDRGYYEQYF; cdr3_nt: TGTGCCATCACCCTGAGCAGGGACAGGGGTTATTACGAGCAGTATTTT
clone_size: few; v_call: TRBV7-8; d_call: TRBD1; j_call: TRBJ1-1; cdr3_aa: CASSLVQGALNTEAFF; cdr3_nt: TGTGCCAGCAGCTTAGTGCAGGGGGCCTTGAACACTGAAGCTTTCTTT
clone_size: many; v_call: TRBV9; d_call: TRBD2; j_call: TRBJ2-7; cdr3_aa: CASSVGGEGYEQYF; cdr3_nt: TGTGCCAGCAGCGTAGGGGGGGAGGGGTACGAGCAGTACTTC
clone_size: many; v_call: TRBV20-1; d_call: NA; j_call: TRBJ2-5; cdr3_aa: CSATRGVGALAQYF; cdr3_nt: TGCAGTGCCACGAGAGGGGTGGGGGCCCTGGCCCAGTACTTC
clone_size: many; v_call: TRBV24-1; d_call: TRBD1; j_call: TRBJ2-2; cdr3_aa: CATSGTGTGNTGELFF; cdr3_nt: TGTGCCACCAGTGGTACCGGGACAGGGAACACCGGGGAGCTGTTTTTT
clone_size: NA; v_call: TRBV27; d_call: NA; j_call: TRBJ2-1; cdr3_aa: CASSFEGVWSYNEQFF; cdr3_nt: TGTGCCAGCAGTTTTGAGGGCGTATGGTCCTACAATGAGCAGTTCTTT
clone_size: NA; v_call: TRBV7-9; d_call: NA; j_call: TRBJ2-3; cdr3_aa: CASSARGMTGASSTDTQYF; cdr3_nt: TGTGCCAGCAGTGCTAGAGGGATGACCGGGGCCTCTAGCACAGATACGCAGTATTTT
clone_size: NA; v_call: TRBV11-3; d_call: NA; j_call: TRBJ2-4; cdr3_aa: CASSLGSRPKNIQYF; cdr3_nt: TGTGCCAGCAGCTTAGGTTCACGGCCCAAAAACATTCAGTACTTC
clone_size: few; v_call: TRBV20-1; d_call: NA; j_call: TRBJ1-5; cdr3_aa: CSARDEGSETTNQPQHF; cdr3_nt: TGCAGTGCTAGAGATGAGGGGTCAGAGACCACGAATCAGCCCCAGCATTTT
clone_size: NA; v_call: TRBV15; d_call: NA; j_call: TRBJ2-5; cdr3_aa: CATSRDRRVGNQPQYF; cdr3_nt: TGTGCCACCAGCAGAGATCGAAGGGTCGGCAATCAGCCCCAGTACTTC
clone_size: many; v_call: TRBV10-3; d_call: TRBD1; j_call: TRBJ2-3; cdr3_aa: CAISDLQGVFTDTQYF; cdr3_nt: TGTGCCATCAGTGATTTACAGGGGGTATTCACAGATACGCAGTATTTT
clone_size: NA; v_call: TRBV7-9; d_call: TRBD2; j_call: TRBJ2-3; cdr3_aa: CASSSPLAGGLYSHTRYF; cdr3_nt: TGTGCCAGCAGCTCCCCTCTAGCGGGAGGGCTTTATTCGCATACGCGGTATTTT
clone_size: many; v_call: TRBV4-1; d_call: NA; j_call: TRBJ2-5; cdr3_aa: CASSLEDSAETQYF; cdr3_nt: TGCGCCAGCAGCCTCGAGGACAGTGCCGAGACCCAGTACTTC
clone_size: NA; v_call: TRBV6-1; d_call: TRBD2; j_call: TRBJ2-1; cdr3_aa: CASSDPPPRLAGTYNEQFF; cdr3_nt: TGTGCCAGCAGTGATCCCCCACCCCGGCTAGCGGGGACTTACAATGAGCAGTTCTTC
clone_size: many; v_call: TRBV7-9; d_call: NA; j_call: TRBJ1-4; cdr3_aa: CASSLARGLATNEKLFF; cdr3_nt: TGTGCCAGCAGCTTAGCGCGCGGATTAGCAACTAATGAAAAACTGTTTTTT
clone_size: NA; v_call: TRBV28; d_call: NA; j_call: TRBJ2-1; cdr3_aa: CATTGGGYNEQFF; cdr3_nt: TGTGCCACCACCGGTGGGGGGTACAATGAGCAGTTCTTC
clone_size: many; v_call: TRBV6-2/TRBV6-3; d_call: TRBD2; j_call: TRBJ2-7; cdr3_aa: CASSYSRGGPSYEQYF; cdr3_nt: TGTGCCAGCAGTTACTCCCGCGGGGGGCCTTCCTACGAGCAGTACTTC
clone_size: once; v_call: TRBV7-9; d_call: NA; j_call: TRBJ1-2; cdr3_aa: CASSLARGAASGYTF; cdr3_nt: TGTGCCAGCAGCTTAGCTCGAGGGGCGGCTTCTGGCTACACCTTC
clone_size: many; v_call: TRBV10-2; d_call: NA; j_call: TRBJ1-3; cdr3_aa: CASIGSTGYNGNTIYF; cdr3_nt: TGCGCCAGCATCGGATCCACAGGGTATAATGGAAACACCATATATTTT
clone_size: NA; v_call: TRBV7-9; d_call: TRBD1; j_call: TRBJ2-4; cdr3_aa: CASSPRQGPLKSLAKNIQYF; cdr3_nt: TGTGCCAGCAGCCCTAGACAGGGACCATTGAAAAGTTTAGCCAAAAACATTCAGTACTTC
clone_size: many; v_call: TRBV20-1; d_call: TRBD2; j_call: TRBJ2-5; cdr3_aa: CSARAYGLGGSQETQYF; cdr3_nt: TGCAGTGCTAGAGCGTATGGGCTGGGGGGGAGTCAAGAGACCCAGTACTTC
clone_size: few; v_call: TRBV6-2/TRBV6-3; d_call: TRBD1; j_call: TRBJ1-2; cdr3_aa: CASRKGASYGYTF; cdr3_nt: TGTGCCAGCAGAAAGGGGGCAAGCTATGGCTACACCTTC
clone_size: many; v_call: TRBV29-1; d_call: NA; j_call: TRBJ1-2; cdr3_aa: CSVEVVGVPLYGYTF; cdr3_nt: TGCAGCGTTGAAGTGGTCGGGGTCCCCCTCTATGGCTACACCTTC
clone_size: many; v_call: TRBV9; d_call: NA; j_call: TRBJ2-5; cdr3_aa: CASSASFQGGRETQYF; cdr3_nt: TGTGCCAGCAGCGCATCTTTCCAGGGGGGACGAGAGACCCAGTACTTC
clone_size: many; v_call: TRBV19; d_call: NA; j_call: TRBJ2-1; cdr3_aa: CASRGGLSSYNEQFF; cdr3_nt: TGTGCCAGTAGAGGGGGGTTGAGCTCCTACAATGAGCAGTTCTTC
clone_size: NA; v_call: TRBV7-9; d_call: TRBD1; j_call: TRBJ2-2; cdr3_aa: CASSVRTGAGELFF; cdr3_nt: TGTGCCAGCAGCGTACGGACAGGGGCCGGGGAGCTGTTTTTT
clone_size: many; v_call: TRBV3-1; d_call: TRBD1; j_call: TRBJ2-5; cdr3_aa: CASSQAGQSGETQYF; cdr3_nt: TGTGCCAGCAGCCAAGCGGGACAGTCGGGAGAGACCCAGTACTTC
clone_size: many; v_call: TRBV11-2; d_call: NA; j_call: TRBJ1-3; cdr3_aa: CASTRVGGAGNTIYF; cdr3_nt: TGTGCCAGCACCCGGGTAGGGGGGGCTGGAAACACCATATATTTT
clone_size: many; v_call: TRBV7-3; d_call: TRBD2; j_call: TRBJ2-3; cdr3_aa: CASSLKGGGRADTQYF; cdr3_nt: TGTGCCAGCAGCTTAAAGGGCGGGGGGCGGGCAGATACGCAGTATTTT
clone_size: many; v_call: TRBV20-1; d_call: TRBD2; j_call: TRBJ2-7; cdr3_aa: CSARSGTSGRGYEQYF; cdr3_nt: TGCAGTGCTAGATCAGGGACTAGCGGGAGGGGATACGAGCAGTACTTC
clone_size: once; v_call: TRBV6-4; d_call: NA; j_call: TRBJ1-2; cdr3_aa: CASSLGGAQYGYTF; cdr3_nt: TGTGCCAGCAGCCTGGGGGGGGCGCAGTATGGCTACACCTTC
clone_size: many; v_call: TRBV5-1; d_call: NA; j_call: TRBJ2-3; cdr3_aa: CASSPGRPRDTQYF; cdr3_nt: TGCGCCAGCAGCCCGGGAAGACCACGCGATACGCAGTATTTT
clone_size: many; v_call: TRBV3-1; d_call: TRBD1; j_call: TRBJ2-3; cdr3_aa: CASRGTGLSTDTQYF; cdr3_nt: TGTGCCAGCAGAGGGACAGGGCTTAGCACAGATACGCAGTATTTT
clone_size: NA; v_call: TRBV11-3; d_call: NA; j_call: TRBJ2-3; cdr3_aa: CASSTGSIADTQYF; cdr3_nt: TGTGCCAGCAGCACAGGGTCGATCGCAGATACGCAGTATTTT
clone_size: many; v_call: TRBV2; d_call: NA; j_call: TRBJ1-5; cdr3_aa: CASKEGLGTQPQHF; cdr3_nt: TGTGCCAGCAAAGAGGGGTTGGGAACTCAGCCCCAGCATTTT
clone_size: many; v_call: TRBV20-1; d_call: NA; j_call: TRBJ2-7; cdr3_aa: CSASSRTATYEQYF; cdr3_nt: TGCAGTGCTAGCTCCCGGACTGCGACCTACGAGCAGTACTTC
clone_size: many; v_call: TRBV7-2; d_call: NA; j_call: TRBJ1-5; cdr3_aa: CASSLGISNQPQHF; cdr3_nt: TGTGCCAGCAGCTTAGGGATAAGCAATCAGCCCCAGCATTTT